These T cell receptor beta chains were read from a single sample in a study of blood T cell repertoires in COVID-19. Sequenced by immunoSEQ multiplex PCR; TCRdb stores in-frame clones only, minus some. Of more than 85,000 clones listed, about nine tenths are singletons. Sequencing was carried out using peripheral blood. The source is a woman in her forties or fifties with COVID-19, enrolled during active disease. Each CDR3 is given with its conserved first and last residue. The order of the fields is CDR3 protein, CDR3 DNA, J gene, V gene, clone size, D gene. The D gene is left open where the match is weak. Rows give clone size only sometimes, using once, few, many, or a class for an expanded clone.

CDR3 protein: CASSQHREAEAFF
CDR3 DNA: TGTGCCAGCAGCCAACACAGGGAAGCTGAAGCTTTCTTT
J gene: TRBJ1-1
V gene: TRBV14
clone size: few
D gene: .

CDR3 protein: CASTILPEGEAFF
CDR3 DNA: TGTGCCAGCACCATTCTCCCGGAGGGTGAAGCTTTCTTT
J gene: TRBJ1-1
V gene: TRBV6-6
clone size: .
D gene: .

CDR3 protein: CASSPAGDLSYNEQFF
CDR3 DNA: TGTGCCAGCAGCCCTGCGGGGGACCTATCCTACAATGAGCAGTTCTTC
J gene: TRBJ2-1
V gene: TRBV7-2
clone size: .
D gene: TRBD2

CDR3 protein: CAIMTGNGNTIYF
CDR3 DNA: TGTGCCATCATGACAGGGAATGGAAACACCATATATTTT
J gene: TRBJ1-3
V gene: TRBV30
clone size: .
D gene: TRBD1

CDR3 protein: CASSWSLWNEQFF
CDR3 DNA: TGTGCCAGCAGTTGGAGCCTTTGGAATGAGCAGTTCTTC
J gene: TRBJ2-1
V gene: TRBV25-1
clone size: .
D gene: .

CDR3 protein: CASTPRDRKDPRFF
CDR3 DNA: TGTGCCAGCACTCCCCGGGACAGGAAGGATCCACGGTTCTTC
J gene: TRBJ2-1
V gene: TRBV28
clone size: few
D gene: TRBD1

CDR3 protein: CATSDLNRGVYEQYF
CDR3 DNA: TGTGCCACCAGTGATTTAAACAGGGGAGTCTACGAGCAGTACTTC
J gene: TRBJ2-7
V gene: TRBV24-1
clone size: .
D gene: TRBD1

CDR3 protein: CASARDSYEQYF
CDR3 DNA: TGTGCCAGCGCCCGAGACAGCTACGAGCAGTACTTC
J gene: TRBJ2-7
V gene: TRBV2
clone size: once
D gene: .

CDR3 protein: CASSQDRRNTEAFF
CDR3 DNA: TGCGCCAGCAGCCAAGATAGGAGGAACACTGAAGCTTTCTTT
J gene: TRBJ1-1
V gene: TRBV4-3
clone size: .
D gene: .

CDR3 protein: CASSSDLYQPQHF
CDR3 DNA: TGTGCCAGCAGCTCAGACCTATATCAGCCCCAGCATTTT
J gene: TRBJ1-5
V gene: TRBV11-2
clone size: .
D gene: .

CDR3 protein: CASSEVKGASPLHF
CDR3 DNA: TGTGCCAGCAGTGAAGTGAAGGGAGCATCACCCCTCCACTTT
J gene: TRBJ1-6
V gene: TRBV2
clone size: .
D gene: .

CDR3 protein: CASSLDLWTPYGYTF
CDR3 DNA: TGTGCCAGCAGCTTAGATCTGTGGACACCCTATGGCTACACCTTC
J gene: TRBJ1-2
V gene: TRBV11-2
clone size: .
D gene: .

CDR3 protein: CASSTVIENNEQFF
CDR3 DNA: TGTGCCAGTAGTACTGTGATAGAAAACAATGAGCAGTTCTTC
J gene: TRBJ2-1
V gene: TRBV19
clone size: .
D gene: .

CDR3 protein: CASSPSLRGQPFQSGANVLTF
CDR3 DNA: TGTGCCAGCAGCCCCTCTCTAAGGGGGCAACCCTTCCAGTCTGGGGCCAACGTCCTGACTTTC
J gene: TRBJ2-6
V gene: TRBV6-6
clone size: .
D gene: TRBD1

CDR3 protein: CASRGTGGGQPQHF
CDR3 DNA: TGTGCCAGCAGGGGGACAGGGGGCGGTCAGCCCCAGCATTTT
J gene: TRBJ1-5
V gene: TRBV2
clone size: .
D gene: TRBD1

CDR3 protein: CATSRVRGDTQYF
CDR3 DNA: TGTGCCACCAGTCGAGTCAGGGGAGATACGCAGTATTTT
J gene: TRBJ2-3
V gene: TRBV24-1
clone size: .
D gene: .

CDR3 protein: CASSDQGGQNYGYTF
CDR3 DNA: TGTGCCAGCAGTGACCAGGGAGGGCAAAACTATGGCTACACCTTC
J gene: TRBJ1-2
V gene: TRBV6-4
clone size: .
D gene: .

CDR3 protein: CASSHRQGAYEQYF
CDR3 DNA: TGCGCCAGCAGCCATAGACAGGGTGCGTACGAGCAGTACTTC
J gene: TRBJ2-7
V gene: TRBV4-1
clone size: .
D gene: TRBD1

CDR3 protein: CASGIQLAGPNEQFF
CDR3 DNA: TGCGCCAGCGGAATTCAACTAGCGGGACCTAATGAGCAGTTCTTC
J gene: TRBJ2-1
V gene: TRBV4-1
clone size: .
D gene: TRBD2

CDR3 protein: CATSVPGEPRDEQFF
CDR3 DNA: TGTGCCACCAGTGTTCCCGGGGAGCCGAGAGATGAGCAGTTCTTC
J gene: TRBJ2-1
V gene: TRBV24-1
clone size: few
D gene: .

CDR3 protein: CASSLGTSGAYNNEQFF
CDR3 DNA: TGTGCCAGCTCCCTAGGGACTAGCGGGGCCTACAACAATGAGCAGTTCTTC
J gene: TRBJ2-1
V gene: TRBV18
clone size: .
D gene: TRBD2

CDR3 protein: CASSLRRGTNTEAFF
CDR3 DNA: TGCGCCAGCAGCCTCCGGCGGGGGACCAACACTGAAGCTTTCTTT
J gene: TRBJ1-1
V gene: TRBV4-3
clone size: few
D gene: .

CDR3 protein: CASSYELLASEQYF
CDR3 DNA: TGTGCCAGCAGTTATGAATTACTAGCTAGCGAGCAGTACTTC
J gene: TRBJ2-7
V gene: TRBV27
clone size: .
D gene: .

CDR3 protein: CASSQGGGTEAFF
CDR3 DNA: TGTGCCAGCAGCCAAGGTGGAGGTACTGAAGCTTTCTTT
J gene: TRBJ1-1
V gene: TRBV3-1/TRBV3-2
clone size: once
D gene: .

CDR3 protein: CASSERGQGNTEAFF
CDR3 DNA: TGTGCCAGCAGCGAGCGGGGACAGGGGAACACTGAAGCTTTCTTT
J gene: TRBJ1-1
V gene: TRBV9
clone size: .
D gene: TRBD1

CDR3 protein: CASRARTGVSYNEQFF
CDR3 DNA: TGCGCCAGCCGCGCCCGGACAGGGGTTTCCTACAATGAGCAGTTCTTC
J gene: TRBJ2-1
V gene: TRBV5-1
clone size: .
D gene: TRBD1

CDR3 protein: CASSPRTGGGGYTF
CDR3 DNA: TGTGCCAGCAGTCCGCGGACAGGCGGAGGTGGCTACACCTTC
J gene: TRBJ1-2
V gene: TRBV6-6
clone size: .
D gene: TRBD1

CDR3 protein: CASSLMPLQSAGELFF
CDR3 DNA: TGCGCCAGCAGCTTGATGCCGCTCCAGTCCGCCGGGGAGCTGTTTTTT
J gene: TRBJ2-2
V gene: TRBV5-1
clone size: .
D gene: .

CDR3 protein: CASSLDRDRGLPSYEQYF
CDR3 DNA: TGTGCCAGCAGCCTCGACCGGGACAGGGGTTTGCCCTCCTACGAGCAGTACTTC
J gene: TRBJ2-7
V gene: TRBV7-8
clone size: .
D gene: TRBD1

CDR3 protein: CASSQTQGYADTQYF
CDR3 DNA: TGTGCCAGCAGCCAGACCCAGGGGTACGCAGATACGCAGTATTTT
J gene: TRBJ2-3
V gene: TRBV14
clone size: .
D gene: .

CDR3 protein: CASSLGGQNTEAFF
CDR3 DNA: TGTGCCAGCAGCTTAGGGGGACAGAACACTGAAGCTTTCTTT
J gene: TRBJ1-1
V gene: TRBV11-3
clone size: .
D gene: .

CDR3 protein: CASRLGQNQPQHF
CDR3 DNA: TGTGCCAGCAGGTTGGGACAAAATCAGCCCCAGCATTTT
J gene: TRBJ1-5
V gene: TRBV11-2
clone size: .
D gene: .

CDR3 protein: CASSLGAGQGYNQPQHF
CDR3 DNA: TGTGCCAGCAGCTTGGGCGCGGGACAGGGGTATAATCAGCCCCAGCATTTT
J gene: TRBJ1-5
V gene: TRBV5-5
clone size: .
D gene: TRBD1

CDR3 protein: CASSSRASWGPQGHYEQYF
CDR3 DNA: TGTGCCAGTAGTTCCCGGGCATCTTGGGGGCCCCAAGGGCACTACGAGCAGTACTTC
J gene: TRBJ2-7
V gene: TRBV19
clone size: .
D gene: .

CDR3 protein: CASSKGEGGGASTDTQYF
CDR3 DNA: TGTGCCAGCAGCAAAGGAGAGGGCGGGGGGGCAAGCACAGATACGCAGTATTTT
J gene: TRBJ2-3
V gene: TRBV21-1
clone size: .
D gene: .

CDR3 protein: CASSGTGGTEAFF
CDR3 DNA: TGTGCCAGCAGCGGGACAGGGGGTACTGAAGCTTTCTTT
J gene: TRBJ1-1
V gene: TRBV28
clone size: .
D gene: TRBD1

CDR3 protein: CSVERRGPLQTAQYF
CDR3 DNA: TGCAGCGTTGAACGGCGGGGGCCTCTACAAACGGCCCAGTACTTC
J gene: TRBJ2-5
V gene: TRBV29-1
clone size: once
D gene: .

CDR3 protein: CASSMRGANTGELFF
CDR3 DNA: TGTGCCAGTAGTATGCGAGGTGCGAACACCGGGGAGCTGTTTTTT
J gene: TRBJ2-2
V gene: TRBV19
clone size: .
D gene: .

CDR3 protein: CASSLVGRPEAFF
CDR3 DNA: TGTGCCAGCAGCTTGGTCGGCAGGCCTGAAGCTTTCTTT
J gene: TRBJ1-1
V gene: TRBV5-4
clone size: .
D gene: .

CDR3 protein: CSALDLLNYGYTF
CDR3 DNA: TGCAGCGCGCTCGATCTACTTAACTATGGCTACACCTTC
J gene: TRBJ1-2
V gene: TRBV29-1
clone size: .
D gene: .

CDR3 protein: CASGTGLMNTEAFF
CDR3 DNA: TGTGCCAGTGGGACAGGGTTAATGAACACTGAAGCTTTCTTT
J gene: TRBJ1-1
V gene: TRBV19
clone size: .
D gene: TRBD1

CDR3 protein: CASSPSRVATNEKLFF
CDR3 DNA: TGTGCCAGCTCACCATCCAGGGTTGCAACTAATGAAAAACTGTTTTTT
J gene: TRBJ1-4
V gene: TRBV18
clone size: .
D gene: .

CDR3 protein: CASSLTYRGRGLETQYF
CDR3 DNA: TGTGCCAGCAGCTTGACCTACAGGGGGCGCGGGTTAGAGACCCAGTACTTC
J gene: TRBJ2-5
V gene: TRBV5-6
clone size: .
D gene: TRBD1

CDR3 protein: CAWRDLAGGTDTQYF
CDR3 DNA: TGTGCCTGGCGCGACTTGGCGGGGGGCACAGATACGCAGTATTTT
J gene: TRBJ2-3
V gene: TRBV30
clone size: .
D gene: TRBD2

CDR3 protein: CASQRRTSGTDTQYF
CDR3 DNA: TGTGCCAGCCAACGCCGGACTAGTGGGACAGATACGCAGTATTTT
J gene: TRBJ2-3
V gene: TRBV6-5
clone size: .
D gene: TRBD2

CDR3 protein: CSVQTGEPTSGQPQHF
CDR3 DNA: TGCAGCGTTCAGACGGGGGAACCGACCTCGGGTCAGCCCCAGCATTTT
J gene: TRBJ1-5
V gene: TRBV29-1
clone size: .
D gene: .

CDR3 protein: CASSYKPSRSHNEQFF
CDR3 DNA: TGTGCCAGCAGTTACAAGCCTAGCCGGTCCCACAATGAGCAGTTCTTC
J gene: TRBJ2-1
V gene: TRBV6-6
clone size: once
D gene: .

CDR3 protein: CASIDGQVQFGNTIYF
CDR3 DNA: TGTGCCAGCATCGATGGACAGGTCCAATTCGGAAACACCATATATTTT
J gene: TRBJ1-3
V gene: TRBV2
clone size: .
D gene: TRBD1

CDR3 protein: CASRTGNQPQHF
CDR3 DNA: TGCGCCAGCAGAACAGGGAATCAGCCCCAGCATTTT
J gene: TRBJ1-5
V gene: TRBV10-2
clone size: .
D gene: .